This T cell receptor (beta chain) was captured in a study of shared clonotypes between healthy human individuals. Execution of the assay was at deep level. How the authors handled the data: ImmunoSEQ supplied junction-only sequences lacking quality scores, so filtering was different. Profiling relied on immunoSEQ multiplex PCR, and the TCRdb table lists in-frame clones only, not all of them. That table gives V, J and clone size, and the DNA gave D and trimming. The repertoire holds some 470,000 clones, with less than 80% as singletons. V lost 2 bases to trimming and J lost 2 bases; unmatched junction nucleotides: 1. CDR3 length equals 15 residues. Germline V gene sequence: CDR1 LGHNA, CDR2 YSLEER. Donation came from healthy HIV-negative adults that had no recent acute infections or vaccinations. Donors were Caucasian adults residing in Nashville, Tennessee, USA.

The receptor comes from a middle-aged woman in good health. Some clones in this sample may be carry-over from other donors' samples. The chain has TRBV4-3 and TRBJ2-3; the match to TRBD2 covers 10 bases. Sequencing was done on a sample of PBMCs. The CDR3 bases are TGCGCCAGCAGCCAAACTAGCGGGGTCACAGATACGCAGTATTTT. Protein product: CASSQTSGVTDTQYF.